These T cell receptor beta chains were read from a single sample in a study of cytomegalovirus exposure and HLA in healthy donors. The repertoire was sequenced with immunoSEQ multiplex PCR; TCRdb's copy has only in-frame clones and lacks some. The sample has some 140,000 clones; under 85% are singletons. Sequencing input: PBMCs. All receptors derive from a man aged 18 to 30 in good health and CMV-seronegative. Each CDR3 is given with its conserved first and last residue. The D gene is left open where the match is weak. The listing skips clone size in some rows; elsewhere it reads once, few, many or a size class.

V gene	D gene	clone size	CDR3 length	J gene	CDR3 protein	CDR3 DNA
TRBV9	TRBD2	-	20	TRBJ2-1	CASSVTTGLAGLSSYNEQFF	TGTGCCAGCAGCGTTACGACGGGACTAGCGGGATTGAGCTCCTACAATGAGCAGTTCTTC
TRBV7-6	-	once	15	TRBJ2-1	CASSLARAQGNEQFF	TGTGCCAGCAGCTTAGCCCGGGCGCAGGGGAATGAGCAGTTCTTC
TRBV5-1	-	once	14	TRBJ1-2	CASSRTERGYGYTF	TGCGCCAGCAGCAGAACAGAACGGGGCTATGGCTACACCTTC
TRBV5-1	-	-	16	TRBJ2-5	CASSLSGRGVWETQYF	TGCGCCAGCAGCTTGTCAGGACGGGGAGTGTGGGAGACCCAGTACTTC
TRBV5-1	TRBD1	-	16	TRBJ1-1	CASSLDPTGQGATAFF	TGCGCCAGCAGCTTAGACCCGACGGGACAGGGGGCGACGGCTTTCTTT
TRBV5-4	TRBD1	-	16	TRBJ2-2	CASSLDSGGHTGELFF	TGTGCCAGCAGCTTGGATTCAGGGGGTCACACCGGGGAGCTGTTTTTT
TRBV7-9	TRBD1	-	13	TRBJ1-1	CASSRGQGTEAFF	TGTGCCAGCAGCCGAGGACAGGGGACTGAAGCTTTCTTT
TRBV20-1	-	-	10	TRBJ1-1	CSGRNTEAFF	TGCAGTGGGAGGAACACTGAAGCTTTCTTT
TRBV19	-	-	13	TRBJ1-4	CASASGVDEKLFF	TGTGCCAGCGCCTCGGGGGTTGATGAAAAACTGTTTTTT
TRBV10-3	-	few	14	TRBJ2-6	CAISRGNGANGLTF	TGTGCCATCAGTCGGGGGAATGGGGCCAACGGCCTGACTTTC
TRBV30	-	-	12	TRBJ2-5	CAWRLYQETQYF	TGTGCCTGGAGACTCTACCAAGAGACCCAGTACTTC
TRBV7-9	TRBD1	-	14	TRBJ1-2	CASALDRVGSGYTF	TGTGCCAGCGCATTGGACAGGGTGGGGTCTGGCTACACCTTC
TRBV13	-	-	14	TRBJ1-1	CASSPEGWNTEAFF	TGTGCCAGCAGCCCCGAGGGATGGAACACTGAAGCTTTCTTT
TRBV25-1	TRBD1	few	13	TRBJ1-2	CASKWTGGNGYTF	TGTGCCAGCAAATGGACAGGGGGCAATGGCTACACCTTC
TRBV5-5	-	-	14	TRBJ2-3	CASSLFGYTDTQYF	TGTGCCAGCAGCTTATTCGGGTACACAGATACGCAGTATTTT
TRBV27	-	-	16	TRBJ2-7	CASSWNSPPGSYEQYF	TGTGCCAGCAGCTGGAACTCTCCCCCGGGGTCCTACGAGCAGTACTTC
TRBV9	TRBD2	few	16	TRBJ2-5	CASSVAGGRVGETQYF	TGTGCCAGCAGCGTAGCGGGGGGGCGTGTGGGGGAGACCCAGTACTTC
TRBV11-3	TRBD2	-	15	TRBJ2-1	CASSGWGGPQGEQFF	TGTGCCAGCAGCGGGTGGGGGGGACCCCAAGGAGAGCAGTTCTTC
TRBV7-9	-	-	17	TRBJ2-3	CASSLTAPSPYTDTQYF	TGTGCCAGCAGCTTAACAGCCCCTTCCCCTTACACAGATACGCAGTATTTT
TRBV28	-	few	20	TRBJ1-5	CASSFLVYRSAAGDKKPQHF	TGTGCCAGCAGTTTCCTGGTGTATCGGTCGGCGGCAGGGGATAAGAAGCCCCAGCATTTT
TRBV9	-	-	13	TRBJ1-1	CASSVAVNTEAFF	TGTGCCAGCAGCGTGGCGGTGAACACTGAAGCTTTCTTT
TRBV5-5	TRBD1	-	14	TRBJ1-1	CASSPVTGADEAFF	TGTGCCAGCAGCCCAGTGACAGGGGCCGATGAAGCTTTCTTT
TRBV11-3	-	once	13	TRBJ1-1	CASSFGFNTEAFF	TGTGCCAGCAGCTTCGGGTTTAACACTGAAGCTTTCTTT